This T cell receptor (beta chain) was retrieved from a study of T cell clonotyping in hematopoietic cell transplantation. The time point is: recipient sample about 28 days before transplant, after cytoreduction. V shed 2 bases and J 3 bases; nucleotides not matched to a gene: 10. Looked up from germline, CDR1 is GTSNPN and CDR2 is SVGIG (reference sequence). The length of the CDR3 is 16 residues. Measured with immunoSEQ multiplex PCR; TCRdb has only the in-frame clones, and not every one. The table lists tens of thousands of clones, 80% to 90% of them singletons. The sample in question was peripheral blood mononuclear cells, obtained before stem cell transplant. This chain joins TRBV30 and TRBJ2-5; 9 bases are shared with TRBD2. This clonotype was obtained from a man in his sixties with biphenotypic leukemia. Some clones in this sample may be carry-over from other donors' samples. CDR3 sequence (DNA): TGTGCCTGGAGTCGCCGGGGGATAGCGGGGGAAGAGACCCAGTACTTC. Translated: CAWSRRGIAGEETQYF.